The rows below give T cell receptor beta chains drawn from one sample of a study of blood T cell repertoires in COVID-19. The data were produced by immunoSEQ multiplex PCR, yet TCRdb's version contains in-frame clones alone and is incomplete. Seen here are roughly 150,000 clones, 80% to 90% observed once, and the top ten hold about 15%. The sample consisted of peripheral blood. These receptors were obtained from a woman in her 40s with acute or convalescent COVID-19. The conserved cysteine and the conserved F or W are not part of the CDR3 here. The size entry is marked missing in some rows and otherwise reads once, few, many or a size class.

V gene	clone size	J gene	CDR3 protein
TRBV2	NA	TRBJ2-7	ASVPTPTGVLDEQY
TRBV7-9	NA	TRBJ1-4	ASSHGTGSEKLF
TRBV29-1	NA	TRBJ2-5	SVEGLGALGETQY
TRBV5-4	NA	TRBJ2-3	ASSTSGGPSTDTQY
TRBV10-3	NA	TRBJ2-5	AISEIKETQY
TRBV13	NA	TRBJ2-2	ASSPRQGRGELF
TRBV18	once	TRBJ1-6	ASSPRTGRTPLH
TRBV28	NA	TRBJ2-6	ASSPPLLSGANVLT
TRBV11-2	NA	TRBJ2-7	ASSLVGRAYYEQY
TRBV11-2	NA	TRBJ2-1	ASSLEVGRGALYNEQF
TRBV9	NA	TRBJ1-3	ASSVEDRTFSGNTIY
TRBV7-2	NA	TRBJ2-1	ASSLTSGGAPYNEQF
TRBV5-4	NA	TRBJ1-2	ASSKGQGLSNYGYT
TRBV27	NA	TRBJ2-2	ASSRQGSGELF
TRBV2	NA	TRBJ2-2	ASSGQGRTGELF